This T cell receptor beta chain stems from a study of T cells after yellow fever vaccination. The CDR3 consists of 16 residues. Trimming took off 4 bases at V and 0 bases at J, with 16 bases between the two ends. CDR1 and CDR2 (germline): SGDLS, YYNGEE. This clonotype was picked up a small number of times. What it binds is unknown. TCR cDNA was made by 5'RACE template switching, adding a universal primer site and UMIs. In TCRdb, the 5' RACE reads were re-called with MiXCR into one record per CDR3 protein. The sample holds 340,000 or so distinct CDR3 sequences, around an eighth seen once. Broader study findings: CD4 and CD8 compartments shared a small share of clonotypes. Secondary responses were weaker yet peaked faster, day 5 versus 15. Clones that expanded after primary vaccination mostly reappeared after the booster (roughly 97% CD4, approximately 85% CD8).

The gene calls are TRBV9 and TRBJ1-2, with D possibly matching TRBD1 (6 bases). The material was CD4+ T cells sorted from PBMCs, obtained 15 days after the yellow fever booster vaccination. The sequence was collected from a man aged 18 to 29 who received the YFV17D yellow fever vaccine. The CDR3 DNA sequence: TGTGCCAGCAGCCGGGACACCTTTCCTTCTAACTATGGCTACACCTTC. Translating gives CASSRDTFPSNYGYTF.